These T cell receptor beta chains were read from a single sample in a study of blood T cell repertoires in COVID-19. Clones were read by immunoSEQ multiplex PCR, and TCRdb kept only the in-frame ones, dropping some. Counted here are more than 35,000 clones, around 81% occurring once; the ten biggest clones make up 35% to 55%. Sequenced sample: peripheral blood. The source of these receptors is a woman of 80 years or more with acute or convalescent COVID-19. The CDR3 runs from the conserved cysteine through the conserved F or W. The D gene is left open where the match is weak. For some rows the clone size is stated as once, few or many, or as a class when expanded; others skip it.

TRBJ1-1,13,TRBV12-3/TRBV12-4,.,.,TGTGCCAGCAGTTCAAACAGGCACACTGAAGCTTTCTTT,CASSSNRHTEAFF
TRBJ1-1,16,TRBV2,TRBD1,.,TGTGCCAGCAGGGACAGGGGGCGAAAGGGGTATACTGAAGCTTTCTTT,CASRDRGRKGYTEAFF
TRBJ1-1,13,TRBV29-1,.,.,TGCAGCGTTGTGGGGGAGGTGAACACTGAAGCTTTCTTT,CSVVGEVNTEAFF
TRBJ2-7,13,TRBV6-5,TRBD2,.,TGTGCCAGCAGACGGACTAGCGACTACGAGCAGTACTTC,CASRRTSDYEQYF
TRBJ1-4,14,TRBV15,TRBD1,few,TGTGCCACCAGCAGGGGACAGGGTGGGGAAAAACTGTTTTTT,CATSRGQGGEKLFF
TRBJ1-1,15,TRBV5-4,TRBD1,medium-sized,TGTGCCAGCAGCTTGCCGGGACAGTCTAACACTGAAGCTTTCTTT,CASSLPGQSNTEAFF
TRBJ2-3,13,TRBV6-5,.,.,TGTGCCAGCAGGAGCCCTCACACAGATACGCAGTATTTT,CASRSPHTDTQYF
TRBJ2-7,14,TRBV11-3,TRBD1,few,TGTGCCAGCAGCTTAGGGGACAGGTCATACGAGCAGTACTTC,CASSLGDRSYEQYF
TRBJ2-7,15,TRBV5-6,.,.,TGTGCCAGCAGCGCGGGAAGGGTCGGGGGCTACGAGCAGTACTTC,CASSAGRVGGYEQYF
TRBJ1-5,13,TRBV19,.,.,TGTGCCAGTAGTATAGGGCCCCATCAGCCCCAGCATTTT,CASSIGPHQPQHF
TRBJ2-1,16,TRBV5-6,TRBD2,.,TGTGCCAGCAGCCCACTAGCGGGGGGGCCTTACAATGAGCAGTTCTTC,CASSPLAGGPYNEQFF